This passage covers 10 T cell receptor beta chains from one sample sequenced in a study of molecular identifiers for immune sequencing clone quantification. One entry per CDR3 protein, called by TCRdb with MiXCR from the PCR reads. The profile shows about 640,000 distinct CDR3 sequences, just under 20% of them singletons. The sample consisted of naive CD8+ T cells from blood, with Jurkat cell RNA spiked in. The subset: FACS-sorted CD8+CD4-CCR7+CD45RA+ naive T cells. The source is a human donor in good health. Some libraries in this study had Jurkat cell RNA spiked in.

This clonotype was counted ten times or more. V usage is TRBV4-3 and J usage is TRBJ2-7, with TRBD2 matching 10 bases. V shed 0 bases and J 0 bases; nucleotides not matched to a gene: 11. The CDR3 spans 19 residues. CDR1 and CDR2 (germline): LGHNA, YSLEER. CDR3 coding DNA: TGCGCCAGCAGCCAAGACGTTAGCGGGGGGTTTTCTCCCTCCTACGAGCAGTACTTC. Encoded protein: CASSQDVSGGFSPSYEQYF.

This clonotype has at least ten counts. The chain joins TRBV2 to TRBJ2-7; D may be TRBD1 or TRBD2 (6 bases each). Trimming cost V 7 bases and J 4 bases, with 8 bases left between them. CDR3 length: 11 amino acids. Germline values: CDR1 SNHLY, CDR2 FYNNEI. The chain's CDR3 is CASKGGYEQYF. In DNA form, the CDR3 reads TGTGCCAGCAAGGGGGGTTACGAGCAGTACTTC.

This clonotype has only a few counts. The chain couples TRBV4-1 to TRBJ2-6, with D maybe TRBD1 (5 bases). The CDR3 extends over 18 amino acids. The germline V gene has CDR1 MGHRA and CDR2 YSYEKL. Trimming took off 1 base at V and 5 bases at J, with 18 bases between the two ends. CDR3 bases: TGCGCCAGCAGCCAAGGGACACGACGCCCTGGTTGGGCCAACGTCCTGACTTTC. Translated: CASSQGTRRPGWANVLTF.

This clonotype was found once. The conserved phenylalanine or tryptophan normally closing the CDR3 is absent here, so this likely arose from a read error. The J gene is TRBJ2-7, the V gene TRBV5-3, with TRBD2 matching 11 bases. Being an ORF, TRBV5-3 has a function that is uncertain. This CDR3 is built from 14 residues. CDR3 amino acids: CASSSGLAEYEQYS. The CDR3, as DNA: TGTGCCAGCAGCTCGGGACTAGCGGAGTACGAGCAGTACTCC.

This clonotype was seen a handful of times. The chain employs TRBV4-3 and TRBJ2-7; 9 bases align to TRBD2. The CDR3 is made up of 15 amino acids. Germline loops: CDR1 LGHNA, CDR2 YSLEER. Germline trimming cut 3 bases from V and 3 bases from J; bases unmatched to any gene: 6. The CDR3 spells CASSQGAGGVYEQYF. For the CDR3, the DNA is TGCGCCAGCAGCCAGGGAGCGGGAGGAGTCTACGAGCAGTACTTC.

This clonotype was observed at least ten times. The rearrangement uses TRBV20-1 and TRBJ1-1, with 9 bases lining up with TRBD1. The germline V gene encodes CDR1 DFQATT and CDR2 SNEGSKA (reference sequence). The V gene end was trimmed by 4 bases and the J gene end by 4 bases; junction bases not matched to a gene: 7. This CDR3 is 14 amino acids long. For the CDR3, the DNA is TGCAGTGCTAAGGGGACAGGGACGGGCACTGAAGCTTTCTTT. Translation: CSAKGTGTGTEAFF.

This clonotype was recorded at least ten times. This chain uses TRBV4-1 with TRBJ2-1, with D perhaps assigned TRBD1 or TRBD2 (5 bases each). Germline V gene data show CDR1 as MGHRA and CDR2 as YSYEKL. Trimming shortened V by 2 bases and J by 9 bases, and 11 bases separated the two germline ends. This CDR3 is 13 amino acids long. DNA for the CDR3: TGCGCCAGCAGCCAACTACCGGGGCTTGAGCAGTTCTTC. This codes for CASSQLPGLEQFF.

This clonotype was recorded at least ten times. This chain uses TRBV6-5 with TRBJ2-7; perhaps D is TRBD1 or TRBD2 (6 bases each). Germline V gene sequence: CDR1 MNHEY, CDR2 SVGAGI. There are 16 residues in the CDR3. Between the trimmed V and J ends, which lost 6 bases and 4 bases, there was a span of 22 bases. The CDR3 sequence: CASSEEPGAGEYEQYF. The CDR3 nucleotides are TGTGCCAGCAGCGAAGAGCCGGGGGCAGGGGAGTACGAGCAGTACTTC.

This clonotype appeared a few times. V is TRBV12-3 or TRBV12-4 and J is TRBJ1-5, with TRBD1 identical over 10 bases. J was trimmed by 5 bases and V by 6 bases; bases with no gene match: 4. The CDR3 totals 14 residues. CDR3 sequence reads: CASRGGTGDQPQHF. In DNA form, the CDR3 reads TGTGCCAGCAGAGGTGGGACAGGGGATCAGCCCCAGCATTTT.

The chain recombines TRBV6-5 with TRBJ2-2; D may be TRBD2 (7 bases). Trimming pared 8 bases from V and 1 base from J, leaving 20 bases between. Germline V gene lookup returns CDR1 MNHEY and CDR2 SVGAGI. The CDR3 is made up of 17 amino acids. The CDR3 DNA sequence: TGTGCCAGCTCCTCCGGGGGGCAGGGTCAGAACACCGGGGAGCTGTTTTTT. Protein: CASSSGGQGQNTGELFF.